This TCR beta chain was sequenced in a study of persistence of HIV-infected CD4 T cells. Sequencing used immunoSEQ version 4 in survey mode. Clones were read by immunoSEQ multiplex PCR, and TCRdb kept only the in-frame ones, dropping some. The sample lists around 13,000 clones, 65% to 75% occurring once. Germline CDR1 and CDR2: LGHDT and YNNKEL (reference sequence). Trimming cost V 0 bases and J 3 bases, with 8 bases left between them. The CDR3 spans 15 residues. Stimulation used about 10 ug/mL lysate from CMV-infected fibroblasts. CD4+ T cells upregulating both CD40 ligand and CD69 were sorted as responding cells. A note on this clone: Its specificity is unknown.

The TCR originated in an adult man with HIV who was CMV-seropositive. The sample was CD4+ T cells sorted from PBMCs after approximately 20-hour stimulation, taken from a patient who received antiretroviral therapy. The rearrangement joins TRBV3-1 (or the pseudogene TRBV3-2) to TRBJ2-2; no reliable D call. The CDR3 DNA sequence: TGTGCCAGCAGCCAAGACTCGGCTGACACCGGGGAGCTGTTTTTT. Encoded protein: CASSQDSADTGELFF.